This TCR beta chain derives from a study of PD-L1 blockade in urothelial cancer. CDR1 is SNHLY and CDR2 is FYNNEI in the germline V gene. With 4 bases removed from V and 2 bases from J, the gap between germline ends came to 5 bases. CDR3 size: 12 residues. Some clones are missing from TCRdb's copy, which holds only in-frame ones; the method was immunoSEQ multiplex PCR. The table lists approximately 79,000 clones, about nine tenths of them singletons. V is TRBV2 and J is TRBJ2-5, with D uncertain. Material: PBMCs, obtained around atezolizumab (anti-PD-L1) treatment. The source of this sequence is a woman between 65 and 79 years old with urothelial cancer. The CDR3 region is CASSVLQETQYF. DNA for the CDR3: TGTGCCAGCAGTGTCCTTCAAGAGACCCAGTACTTC.